What follows are 25 T cell receptor beta chains derived from one specimen sequenced in a study of shared clonotypes between healthy human individuals. Method: immunoSEQ multiplex PCR; TCRdb's copy keeps in-frame clones and lacks some. The data hold about 2 million clones, with 85% to 95% observed a single time. Sequenced input: naive CD4+ T cells sorted from blood. As for subset: CD45RA+ positively selected. The source of these receptors is a man in his late teens or twenties in good health.

This rearrangement joins TRBV4-1 to TRBJ1-6; D is undetermined. From germline, CDR1 is MGHRA and CDR2 YSYEKL. The CDR3 runs to 15 residues. Trimming shortened V by 4 bases and J by 13 bases, and 20 bases separated the two germline ends. CDR3 bases: TGCGCCAGCAGCCTCGAGCGCGAGGCACCCATTCCCCTCCACTTT. This sequence encodes CASSLEREAPIPLHF.

CDR3 in amino acids: CAWTSGGFSGANVLTF. Here the CDR3 DNA reads TGTGCCTGGACTAGCGGGGGGTTCTCTGGGGCCAACGTCCTGACTTTC. The V gene is TRBV30, the J gene TRBJ2-6; TRBD2 agrees at 11 bases. After removal of 4 bases from V and 0 bases from J, the junction contained 2 bases not matched to a gene. The CDR3 totals 16 residues. Germline loops: CDR1 GTSNPN, CDR2 SVGIG (reference sequence).

The chain links TRBV5-4 to TRBJ2-1; the D gene could be TRBD1 or TRBD2 (5 bases each). This CDR3 is 14 amino acids long. Germline V gene sequence: CDR1 SGHNT, CDR2 YYREEE (reference sequence). The germline V and J ends were trimmed by 1 base and 5 bases, with 10 bases remaining between them. The CDR3 coding sequence is TGTGCCAGCAGCTTGCGGGACCGCAACAATGAGCAGTTCTTC. Its protein is CASSLRDRNNEQFF.

In regard to this clone: The sample has other DNA sequences that encode this CDR3 too. This sequence joins TRBV6-4 and TRBJ2-1; D is possibly TRBD2 (5 bases). Trimming took 4 bases from V and 6 from J, leaving 10 bases between them. In germline, CDR1 is MRHNA, CDR2 SNTAGT. CDR3 length: 13 amino acids. CDR3 DNA sequence: TGTGCCAGCAGTGGGCTAGCAGGCAATGAGCAGTTCTTC. Translated, it gives CASSGLAGNEQFF.

The chain has TRBV7-2 and TRBJ2-5; D gene uncertain. Germline V gene data show CDR1 as SGHTA and CDR2 as FQGNSA. The CDR3 loop spans 13 amino acids. The V end was cut by 0 bases, the J end by 2 bases, with 4 bases between. The CDR3 protein is CASSLADQETQYF. The CDR3 region has the DNA TGTGCCAGCAGCTTAGCGGATCAAGAGACCCAGTACTTC.

The V call is TRBV6-4, the J call TRBJ1-5; D is ambiguous. The CDR3 extends over 11 amino acids. Germline lookup yields CDR1 MRHNA and CDR2 SNTAGT. V gave up 8 bases and J gave up 7 bases, with 9 bases separating them. The DNA for the CDR3 is TGTGCCAGCGGAGGCGGGCAGCCCCAGCATTTT. Translation gives CASGGGQPQHF.

In regard to this clone: Given a much more abundant clone one base away, this may be a read error. This specimen includes other DNA sequences encoding the same CDR3. The chain joins TRBV10-3 to TRBJ1-1; D unresolved. Germline assignment: CDR1 ENHRY and CDR2 SYGVKD. V dropped 4 bases and J dropped 0 bases, with 3 bases sitting between them. The CDR3 sequence is 12 residues long. CDR3 residues: CAISGMNTEAFF. CDR3 DNA: TGTGCCATCAGTGGCATGAACACTGAAGCTTTCTTT.

The chain joins TRBV14 to TRBJ2-2; 10 bases line up with TRBD1. CDR1 and CDR2 from the germline V gene are SGHDN and FVKESK. CDR3 length: 16 amino acids. Unmatched junction bases numbered 6, after V lost 4 bases and J lost 4 bases. The CDR3 loop reads CASSRLGTGVTGELFF. Written as DNA, the CDR3 is TGTGCCAGCAGCCGACTAGGGACAGGGGTCACCGGGGAGCTGTTTTTT.

The gene calls are TRBV5-8 and TRBJ2-3; 8 bases fit TRBD2. In germline, CDR1 is SGHTS, CDR2 YDEGEE. The CDR3 has 16 residues. V lost 4 bases, J lost 7 bases, and 14 bases stayed unmatched. The CDR3 reads CASSPRLEAGGHTQYF. The CDR3 DNA reads as TGTGCCAGCAGCCCCCGATTAGAGGCGGGGGGTCATACGCAGTATTTT.

This chain joins TRBV6-5 and TRBJ2-2, with unresolved D. The germline V gene has CDR1 MNHEY and CDR2 SVGAGI. V was shortened by 7 bases and J by 2 bases, with 8 bases between the two germline ends. There are 13 residues in the CDR3. CDR3 residues: CASKQSNTGELFF. The CDR3 nucleotides are TGTGCCAGCAAACAATCAAACACCGGGGAGCTGTTTTTT.

This clone was seen only once. This chain links TRBV6-5 with TRBJ1-2; 7 bases map to TRBD1. V shed 4 bases, J shed 4 bases, and the junction held 6 bases outside the gene matches. The germline V gene encodes CDR1 MNHEY and CDR2 SVGAGI. The CDR3 runs to 14 residues. The CDR3 DNA reads TGTGCCAGCAGTTCCCGGGACAGCCTCTATGGCTACACCTTC. Encoded protein: CASSSRDSLYGYTF.

The rearrangement joins TRBV14 to TRBJ2-5; D is possibly TRBD2 (5 bases). This CDR3 has 14 amino acids. Germline assignment: CDR1 SGHDN and CDR2 FVKESK. The ends were cut back, 1 base at V and 4 bases at J, with 10 bases in the middle. CDR3 in DNA: TGTGCCAGCAGCCAAGGAGGGCCTGTAGAGACCCAGTACTTC. Its translation is CASSQGGPVETQYF.

The chain combines TRBV19 with TRBJ2-7; D not resolved. Germline V CDR1 and CDR2: LNHDA, SQIVND (reference sequence). V lost 5 bases, J lost 1 base, and 21 bases lay in between. This CDR3 has 17 amino acids. Written as DNA, the CDR3 is TGTGCCAGTAGTCCTCGTTTCACGAGTCCCGTGTCCTACGAGCAGTACTTC. Translation: CASSPRFTSPVSYEQYF.

This chain links TRBV28 with TRBJ1-3; 11 bases fit TRBD1. With 6 bases clipped from V and 7 bases from J, the junction kept 20 bases outside the gene matches. The V gene's germline CDR1 is MDHEN and CDR2 SYDVKM. This CDR3 comprises 19 residues. CDR3 region: CASSLSPGTGGQGSNTIYF. The CDR3 DNA sequence: TGTGCCAGCAGCCTATCTCCCGGGACAGGGGGTCAAGGAAGTAACACCATATATTTT.

V usage is TRBV5-1 and J usage is TRBJ1-1; no firm D call. Germline CDR1 and CDR2: SGHRS and YFSETQ. This CDR3 spans 13 amino acids. V gave up 4 bases and J gave up 4 bases, with 11 bases separating them. CDR3: CASSIDSSTEAFF. Written as DNA, the CDR3 is TGCGCCAGCAGCATTGACTCGAGCACTGAAGCTTTCTTT.

V gene TRBV10-3 combines with J gene TRBJ2-5, with 7 nucleotides matching TRBD1. Germline lookup yields CDR1 ENHRY and CDR2 SYGVKD. This CDR3 contains 12 residues. J was trimmed by 9 bases and V by 0 bases; bases with no gene match: 1. The CDR3 nucleotides are TGTGCCATCAGTGAGTCCAGGGGGTCCCAGTACTTC. Protein product: CAISESRGSQYF.

The chain joins TRBV28 to TRBJ2-7, with TRBD1 identical over 7 bases. CDR1 is MDHEN, CDR2 SYDVKM, per germline. The J segment lost 5 bases and the V segment lost 2 bases, leaving 6 bases of the junction unmatched. The CDR3 loop spans 14 amino acids. CDR3 in DNA: TGTGCCAGCAGTTTAAACCCGACAGGGAACGAGCAGTACTTC. Translating gives CASSLNPTGNEQYF.

The J gene is TRBJ2-7, the V gene TRBV11-2, with TRBD2 matching 15 bases. The CDR3 is 19 amino acids. Germline V gives CDR1 SGHAT, CDR2 FQNNGV. Trimming at V came to 4 bases and at J to 2 bases, leaving 12 bases not matched to a gene. The CDR3 loop reads CASSSPRTSGRAGPYEQYF. The CDR3 nucleotides are TGTGCCAGCAGCTCACCCCGGACTAGCGGGAGGGCCGGCCCCTACGAGCAGTACTTC.

This chain connects TRBV11-3 to TRBJ2-1; D possibly corresponds to TRBD1 (6 bases). CDR3 length: 12 amino acids. CDR1 SGHNT and CDR2 YENEEA come from the germline V gene. The V gene lost 1 base and the J gene lost 8 bases, with 6 bases spanning the gap. The CDR3 region has the DNA TGTGCCAGCAGCTTAGCAGGGGATGAGCAGTTCTTC. It is translated as CASSLAGDEQFF.

The V call is TRBV27, the J call TRBJ2-7; no reliable D call. Trimming left V 4 bases short and J 2 bases short, with 9 bases between. CDR3 length: 13 residues. Germline values: CDR1 MNHEY, CDR2 SMNVEV (reference sequence). Here the CDR3 DNA reads TGTGCCAGCAGTTACCTTGGGGCCTACGAGCAGTACTTC. It is translated as CASSYLGAYEQYF.

The V gene is TRBV5-6, the J gene TRBJ2-3, with a possible D match to TRBD2 (6 bases). V dropped 0 bases and J dropped 5 bases, with 16 bases sitting between them. This CDR3 is built from 16 residues. CDR1 and CDR2 (germline): SGHDT, YYEEEE. In DNA, the CDR3 is TGTGCCAGCAGCTTGGGGCCCGGGACTGGGCTAGATACGCAGTATTTT. Its translation is CASSLGPGTGLDTQYF.

V and J are TRBV30 and TRBJ1-4, with a weak D call TRBD1 (6 bases). The CDR3 spans 15 residues. Germline V gives CDR1 GTSNPN, CDR2 SVGIG (reference sequence). The germline V and J ends were trimmed by 3 bases and 5 bases, with 16 bases remaining between them. In nucleotides, the CDR3 is TGTGCCTGGAGCGCCGGGACACCTACCAATGAAAAACTGTTTTTT. Amino acid sequence: CAWSAGTPTNEKLFF.

The sample holds one count of this clone. The junction does not match germline at one end; this may be a read error. Other DNA sequences of this sample code for an identical CDR3. The gene calls are TRBV4-2 and TRBJ1-4; D is unclear. This CDR3 contains 17 residues. Germline-derived CDR1 and CDR2 are LGHNA and YNFKEQ. CDR3 protein: CASSQEGSYSTNEKLFF. The DNA of the CDR3 is TGTGCCAGCAGCCAAGAGGGAAGCTATTCAACGAATGAAAAACTGTTTTTT.

J is TRBJ2-1 and V is TRBV7-9; D is possibly TRBD1 or TRBD2 (5 bases each). The CDR3 contains 14 residues. Trimming removed 5 bases from V and 4 bases from J, with 12 bases in between. Germline V gene data show CDR1 as SEHNR and CDR2 as FQNEAQ (reference sequence). CDR3 in DNA: TGTGCCAGCAGCCCTAGTTGGGGGTACAATGAGCAGTTCTTC. It codes for CASSPSWGYNEQFF. The entire variable domain, with the rest obtained from reference TRBV7-9 and TRBJ2-1, is as follows: DTGVSQNPRHKITKRGQNVTFRCDPISEHNRLYWYRQTLGQGPEFLTYFQNEAQLEKSRLLSDRFSAERPKGSFSTLEIQRTEQGDSAMYLCASSPSWGYNEQFFGPGTRLTVL.

The CDR3 DNA reads as TGTGCCACCTCCCCCAAGCGGGCCGGCCCCGTGGGAGAAGATACGCAGTATTTT. It translates to CATSPKRAGPVGEDTQYF. The rearrangement links TRBV2 to TRBJ2-3; perhaps TRBD2 as D (6 bases). The CDR3 loop spans 18 amino acids. Germline V gene data show CDR1 as SNHLY and CDR2 as FYNNEI. Deletions cut 10 bases from V and 5 bases from J, with 31 bases between.